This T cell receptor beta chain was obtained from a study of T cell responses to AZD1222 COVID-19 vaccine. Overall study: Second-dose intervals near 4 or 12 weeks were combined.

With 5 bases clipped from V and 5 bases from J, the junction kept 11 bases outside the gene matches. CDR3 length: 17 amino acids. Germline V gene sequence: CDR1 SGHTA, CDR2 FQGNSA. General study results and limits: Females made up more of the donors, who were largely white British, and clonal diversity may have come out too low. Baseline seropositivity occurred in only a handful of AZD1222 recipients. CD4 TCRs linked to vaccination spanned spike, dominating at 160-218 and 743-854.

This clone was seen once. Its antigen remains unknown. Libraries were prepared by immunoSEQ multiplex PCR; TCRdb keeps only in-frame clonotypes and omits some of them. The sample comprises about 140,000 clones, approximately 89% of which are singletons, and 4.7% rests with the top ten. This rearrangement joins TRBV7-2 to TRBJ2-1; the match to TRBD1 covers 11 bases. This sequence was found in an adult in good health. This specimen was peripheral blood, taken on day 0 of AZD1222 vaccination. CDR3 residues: CASSRDWGTGGHNEQFF. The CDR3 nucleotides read TGTGCCAGCAGCCGCGATTGGGGGACAGGGGGACACAATGAGCAGTTCTTC.